Presented here are 15 T cell receptor beta chains from one specimen sequenced in a study of Graves' ophthalmopathy and Graves' hyperthyroidism (dated by TCRdb to 2016 to 2019). The instrument was an Illumina HiSeq 2000. For repertoire sequencing, the TCR beta CDR3 regions were amplified from RNA transcripts. A first-round RT-PCR used HTBI primers with the Qiagen OneStep RT-PCR kit, followed by a second-round multiplex PCR, size selection and purification. TCRdb trimmed the raw reads at Q25, called clones with MiXCR and kept productive beta chains. Rows with a matching CDR3 protein are joined into one entry that keeps the most common DNA and genes. The sample records over 500,000 distinct CDR3 sequences, about 24% of which are singletons. The leading ten clones occupy roughly 6.9% of the sample. The specimen was peripheral blood. The receptors derive from a woman in her late teens or twenties with stable Graves' hyperthyroidism. Some clones in this sample may be carry-over from other donors' samples. Donor details come from another sample of the same person, matched by shared clones.

This clonotype was detected many times. The chain recombines TRBV6-1 with TRBJ2-7, with 9 bases fitting TRBD1. The CDR3 is made up of 14 amino acids. The V gene's germline CDR1 is MNHNS and CDR2 SASEGT. Germline trimming cut 6 bases from V and 4 bases from J; bases unmatched to any gene: 7. Here the CDR3 reads CASRTGGEAYEQYF. The CDR3 DNA follows: TGTGCCAGCAGAACAGGGGGCGAAGCATACGAGCAGTACTTC.

V gene TRBV20-1 combines with J gene TRBJ2-5; 7 bases line up with TRBD2. Trimming cost V 0 bases and J 5 bases; bases outside gene matches: 9. The germline V gene has CDR1 DFQATT and CDR2 SNEGSKA (reference sequence). The CDR3 consists of 15 residues. CDR3 sequence: CSARDGGGSWETQYF. In nucleotides, the CDR3 is TGCAGTGCTAGAGATGGTGGCGGGAGCTGGGAGACCCAGTACTTC.

The gene calls are TRBV4-3 and TRBJ1-2; D gene uncertain. Germline CDR1 and CDR2: LGHNA and YSLEER. The CDR3 length is 15 residues. Trimming stripped 4 bases from V and 4 bases from J, with 16 bases between. The CDR3: CASSLSLGWIYGYTF. DNA of the CDR3: TGCGCCAGCAGCCTTTCGCTGGGATGGATCTATGGCTACACCTTC.

This rearrangement joins TRBV2 to TRBJ1-5; D remains ambiguous. CDR1 SNHLY and CDR2 FYNNEI come from the germline V gene. V lost 5 bases to trimming and J lost 3 bases, with 14 bases between them. There are 15 residues in the CDR3. The CDR3 protein is CASSKRVESNQPQHF. CDR3 bases: TGTGCCAGCAGTAAAAGAGTGGAATCCAATCAGCCCCAGCATTTT.

This clonotype was counted ten times or more. The CDR3 sequence: CASSYDSLGGTEAFF. CDR3 DNA: TGTGCCAGCAGTTACGACTCCCTCGGGGGCACTGAAGCTTTCTTT. The chain uses TRBV6-5 and TRBJ1-1; maybe TRBD1 (5 bases). This CDR3 is built from 15 residues. Germline CDR1 reads MNHEY; CDR2 reads SVGAGI. Trimming removed 2 bases at V and 4 bases at J, with 14 bases between.

The rearrangement uses TRBV12-3 or TRBV12-4 and TRBJ2-2; unclear D gene. V was cut by 2 bases and J by 3 bases, with 7 bases left in between. The CDR3 spans 14 residues. CDR3 sequence: CASSLNGDTGELFF. The CDR3 DNA is TGTGCCAGCAGTTTAAACGGCGACACCGGGGAGCTGTTTTTT.

Only a few counts were recorded for this clonotype. The rearrangement links TRBV10-3 to TRBJ1-2; D might be TRBD1 (5 bases). Trimming shortened V by 2 bases and J by 4 bases, and 8 bases separated the two germline ends. CDR3 size: 13 residues. Germline V gene data show CDR1 as ENHRY and CDR2 as SYGVKD. For the CDR3, the DNA is TGTGCCATCAGTGAGGCAGGGCCCTATGGCTACACCTTC. Amino acid sequence: CAISEAGPYGYTF.

The genes are TRBV28 and TRBJ2-6; D perhaps matches TRBD1 (6 bases). Trimming shortened V by 7 bases and J by 3 bases, and 16 bases separated the two germline ends. CDR1 MDHEN and CDR2 SYDVKM come from the germline V gene. The CDR3 totals 16 residues. CDR3 residues: CASTPRGAVGANVLTF. CDR3 DNA: TGTGCCAGCACCCCCAGGGGCGCGGTTGGGGCCAACGTCCTGACTTTC.

There are a few counts of this clonotype. The chain has TRBV6-1 and TRBJ1-1; possibly TRBD1 for D (5 bases). The CDR3 extends over 13 amino acids. V lost 8 bases, J lost 5 bases, and 15 bases lay in between. Germline CDR1 MNHNS, CDR2 SASEGT. The CDR3: CASDKGRGTEAFF. CDR3 in DNA: TGTGCCAGCGATAAGGGGCGAGGAACTGAAGCTTTCTTT.

In its sample, this clonotype was seen many times. The chain combines TRBV27 with TRBJ2-7; D uncertain. Trimming left V 8 bases short and J 2 bases short, with 19 bases between. Germline CDR1 reads MNHEY; CDR2 reads SMNVEV (reference sequence). The CDR3 length is 15 residues. The CDR3 loop is CASGQTGEVTYEQYF. In DNA, the CDR3 is TGTGCCAGCGGGCAGACCGGAGAGGTCACCTACGAGCAGTACTTC.

This clonotype has a count of ten or more. This chain uses TRBV5-1 with TRBJ1-1; the D gene is possibly TRBD1 (5 bases). Germline CDR1 SGHRS, CDR2 YFSETQ. CDR3 length: 13 residues. V dropped 2 bases and J dropped 6 bases, with 11 bases sitting between them. The CDR3: CASSLERGAEAFF. The CDR3 DNA reads TGCGCCAGCAGCTTAGAAAGGGGCGCTGAAGCTTTCTTT.

This clonotype has just a few counts. V and J are TRBV15 and TRBJ1-1; a possible D gene is TRBD1 (5 bases). The CDR3 loop spans 16 amino acids. V lost 0 bases and J 4 bases, leaving 15 bases between the germline ends. Germline V gene lookup returns CDR1 LNHNV and CDR2 YYDKDF (reference sequence). CDR3 residues: CATSRDRWDALTEAFF. CDR3 sequence (DNA): TGTGCCACCAGCAGAGATCGATGGGACGCACTCACTGAAGCTTTCTTT.

This clonotype was observed many times. This chain joins TRBV5-1 and TRBJ1-1; 8 bases match TRBD1. The CDR3 totals 15 residues. After removal of 4 bases from V and 3 bases from J, the junction contained 8 bases not matched to a gene. The germline V gene encodes CDR1 SGHRS and CDR2 YFSETQ. CDR3 DNA sequence: TGCGCCAGCAGCATAGGGACAGGAGGTTACACTGAAGCTTTCTTT. It specifies CASSIGTGGYTEAFF.

This clonotype appeared many times. The rearrangement uses TRBV11-2 and TRBJ2-5, with D perhaps matching TRBD1 (5 bases). Looked up from germline, CDR1 is SGHAT and CDR2 is FQNNGV. CDR3 length equals 14 residues. V shed 1 base and J shed 4 bases, with 10 bases lying between them. The CDR3, as DNA: TGTGCCAGCAGCTTAGGTCACAGGAGAGAGACCCAGTACTTC. Translation: CASSLGHRRETQYF.

This clonotype was detected only a few times. The chain combines TRBV30 with TRBJ2-5; no reliable D call. Trimming removed 3 bases at V and 5 bases at J, with 19 bases between. The CDR3 covers 15 residues. Germline V CDR1 and CDR2: GTSNPN, SVGIG (reference sequence). The CDR3 loop is CAWRRSPGLAETQYF. The CDR3 nucleotides read TGTGCCTGGAGGCGCAGCCCCGGGTTGGCGGAGACCCAGTACTTC.